This T cell receptor beta chain was sequenced in a study of OX40 agonist ivuxolimab in advanced cancers. Study conclusions and caveats: Clones of CD4+ and CD8+ blood T cells grew by week 6 at doses of 0.1 to 3.0 mg/kg.

The V and J ends lost 9 bases and 10 bases, in that order; junction bases with no gene match: 20. The CDR3 has 15 residues. The germline CDR1 and CDR2 sequences are LNHDA and SQIVND (reference sequence). Turning to this clone: Its antigen is unknown.

Generated by immunoSEQ multiplex PCR, the TCRdb table keeps only in-frame clones and is missing some. The sample consists of tens of thousands of clones, 83% of them appearing once. Material: CD4+ or CD8+ T cells sorted from blood, obtained in a trial of the OX40 agonist ivuxolimab. The chain links TRBV19 to TRBJ2-5; 7 positions agree with TRBD1. This TCR was sampled from an adult with an advanced solid tumor such as melanoma, head and neck, liver or kidney cancer. CDR3 loop: CASSPLDRVGNVQYF. The CDR3 DNA is TGTGCCAGCTCACCCCTCGACAGGGTGGGGAATGTCCAGTACTTC.